This TCR beta chain appears in the sequencing data of a study of T cell repertoires in cytomegalovirus infection. Via MiXCR, TCRdb re-called the reads, giving one row per CDR3 protein. The sample has approximately 350,000 distinct CDR3 sequences, nearly 35% seen once; the top ten hold about 13%. The CDR3 runs 16 residues. Germline V gene lookup returns CDR1 SGHAT and CDR2 FQNNGV. Between the trimmed V and J ends, which lost 4 bases and 0 bases, there was a span of 15 bases. As to this clonotype: Its antigen is still unknown.

V is TRBV11-2 and J is TRBJ2-5, with a possible D match to TRBD2 (6 bases). The receptor was isolated from a human donor in good health (CMV status not recorded). Some clones in this sample may be carry-over from other donors' samples. Source: cultured PBMCs, taken from culture after CMV antigen stimulation. The CDR3 reads CASSWRSGQNQETQYF. CDR3 coding DNA: TGTGCCAGCAGCTGGCGGAGCGGGCAGAACCAAGAGACCCAGTACTTC.